This TCR beta chain emerged from a study of metastatic and nonmetastatic thyroid tumors (dated by TCRdb to 2018 to 2020). Broadly, across the study: For patients with malignant and with benign thyroid disease, the researchers compared repertoires between peripheral blood samples and tumor or nodule tissue samples. Results the study describes overall, beyond this receptor: In both blood and tumor samples, TCR beta diversity was reported to be significantly higher in malignant tumors than in benign nodules.

A word on this clone: This clone's antigen is unknown. One end of the junction varies from germline; a read error may be responsible.

No treatment had been received by any patient before thyroid surgery. The study retrospectively analysed patient clinical samples collected from about 2012 to 2019 using T-cell receptor beta sequencing. The protocol used for the library was PCR. For sequencing, an Illumina HiSeq 4000 was employed. The TCR beta-chain CDR3 region of each patient was profiled by high-throughput sequencing. The published analysis was carried out like this. Drawing on CDR3 differences between clinicopathological groups, the researchers built a classifier meant to tell apart patients with distant-metastatic papillary thyroid cancer. The Shannon index was used to measure repertoire diversity, and the Morisita-Horn index was used to measure how similar tumor and blood repertoires were. TCRdb reran the public reads through fastp at Q25 and MiXCR, keeping productive beta chains. For this entry, the V and J calls and clone size follow TCRdb and not the study's own pipeline. Recorded for this sample are 30,000 to 40,000 clones; about 29% of them occurred a single time. The ten largest clones represent around 7.6% of the sample.

From a lookup of the germline V gene, CDR1 and CDR2 are SGHTA and FQGTGA. The CDR3, from cysteine to phenylalanine, totals 17 residues. The DNA shown is the 51-base CDR3, in frame from base 1. The clonotype originates from a female donor with papillary thyroid cancer or a benign thyroid nodule (not recorded which). Some clones in this sample may be carry-over from other donors' samples. In this chain, TRBV7-3 is recombined with TRBJ2-3; tentative D gene TRBD1, with 6 bases matching. Specimen: blood. The base sequence is TGTGCCAGGAGCTTCGGCGGATGGCCGGGACAAGGAGATACGCAGTATTTT. This translates into CARSFGGWPGQGDTQYF.